This T cell receptor beta chain is from a study of PD-1 and CTLA-4 blockade in melanoma. V shed 7 bases and J shed 4 bases, with 13 bases lying between them. Germline CDR1 and CDR2: SNHLY and FYNNEI. This CDR3 region has 14 residues. Clones were read by immunoSEQ multiplex PCR, and TCRdb kept only the in-frame ones, dropping some. The sample shows roughly 30,000 clones, 88% of them seen only once. The rearrangement links TRBV2 to TRBJ1-4, with a weak D call TRBD1 (6 bases). The sequence was collected from a human donor with melanoma. The sequencing used CD8+ T cells from peripheral blood, collected from a patient given anti-PD-1 treatment. CDR3 sequence reads: CASTLTGYNEKLFF. As DNA, the CDR3 is TGTGCCAGCACCTTGACAGGCTATAATGAAAAACTGTTTTTT.